This T cell receptor (beta chain) was documented in a study of cytomegalovirus exposure and HLA in healthy donors. Germline loops: CDR1 MDHEN, CDR2 SYDVKM. The CDR3 runs to 15 residues. Deletions cut 3 bases from V and 7 bases from J, with 17 bases between. 60 Vbeta and 13 Jbeta primers were used in PCR. The repertoire was sequenced with immunoSEQ multiplex PCR; TCRdb's copy has only in-frame clones and lacks some. The sample includes about 160,000 clones, around 88% of them seen just once. As concerns this clone: Its antigen is unknown.

Points from the study as a whole: Immune exposure information available was restricted to CMV serostatus. The classifier was said to identify cytomegalovirus status with high specificity and sensitivity. Some V segments, TRBV6-2 and TRBV6-3 among them, were indistinguishable and were therefore excluded. Reported findings show TCR beta sequences accurately forecast HLA-A and HLA-B alleles in most subjects.

Material for sequencing was PBMCs. The chain uses TRBV28 and TRBJ2-3, with a weak D call TRBD2 (5 bases). This receptor was taken from a woman under 30 in good health and CMV-seronegative. The CDR3 bases are TGTGCCAGCAGTTTTGGCCTAGCCCCGGGAAATACGCAGTATTTT. Translation gives CASSFGLAPGNTQYF.